What follows describes a single TCR beta chain. Its antigen is undetermined. These data are taken from a study of T cell responses to AZD1222 COVID-19 vaccine. Study-wide findings and caveats: Clonal diversity may have been underestimated in mostly white British donors. Among vaccine-associated CD4 TCRs, coverage spanned spike, with dominance at 160-218 and 743-854. Samples come after the peak T cell response, not at day 14. Spike-specific TCRs gained breadth and depth after people received two AZD1222 doses.

Here immunoSEQ multiplex PCR was the method, and the copy in TCRdb shows in-frame clones only, minus some. This table holds some 120,000 clones, approximately 86% found once. The germline V gene has CDR1 SGHVS and CDR2 FNYEAQ. The CDR3 totals 15 residues. V was trimmed by 6 bases and J by 0 bases, leaving 13 bases between them. The specimen comprised peripheral blood, sampled 28 days after the second AZD1222 dose. The J gene is TRBJ2-3, the V gene TRBV7-6; tentative D call: TRBD1 (5 bases). The sequence came from an adult who received the AZD1222 COVID-19 vaccine. The CDR3 spells CASRKTVVSTDTQYF. The CDR3 DNA follows: TGTGCCAGCAGAAAGACAGTTGTGAGCACAGATACGCAGTATTTT.